The 20 T cell receptor beta chains given below trace back to one sample, sequenced in a study of blood T cell repertoires in COVID-19 (TCRdb year 2020). The library relied on the immunoSEQ multiplex PCR assay. This immuneACCESS table, as held by TCRdb, lists in-frame sequences with V and J called but not all clones. Of the missing ones, under half trace to an unresolved V gene in checked studies; the others have no known cause. Here the sample has around 220,000 clones; approximately 81% occur a single time. Together, the top ten hold approximately 20% of the sample. Specimen: peripheral blood. These receptor sequences come from a man aged 25 to 45 with active or convalescent COVID-19.

The chain carries TRBV9 and TRBJ2-1; 10 bases fit TRBD2. There are 15 residues in the CDR3. Per germline, CDR1 SGDLS and CDR2 YYNGEE. The ends lost 0 bases at V and 9 bases at J; junction bases unmatched: 6. The CDR3 nucleotides are TGTGCCAGCAGCGTAGGGCTAGCGGGAGTACGTGAGCAGTTCTTC. This codes for CASSVGLAGVREQFF.

DNA of the CDR3: TGTGCCAGCAGCGTTCTAGGGGGAGGGAAAGAGACCCAGTACTTC. Translation gives CASSVLGGGKETQYF. The chain carries TRBV7-9 and TRBJ2-5; tentative D call: TRBD2 (7 bases). Germline V CDR1 and CDR2: SEHNR, FQNEAQ (reference sequence). Trimming left V 5 bases short and J 3 bases short, with 16 bases between. This CDR3 is built from 15 residues.

V usage is TRBV27 and J usage is TRBJ2-7; 9 nucleotides align to TRBD1. The CDR3 length is 16 residues. Per germline, CDR1 MNHEY and CDR2 SMNVEV (reference sequence). The junction had 7 bases not matched to a gene; V was cut back by 0 bases and J by 4 bases. The CDR3 spells CASSLSGQGSVYEQYF. The CDR3 coding sequence is TGTGCCAGCAGTTTATCGGGACAGGGCTCCGTTTACGAGCAGTACTTC.

The chain is built from TRBV29-1 and TRBJ2-1, with 13 bases matching TRBD2. The CDR3 runs 16 residues. CDR1 is SQVTM and CDR2 is ANQGSEA in the germline V gene. V was pared by 1 base and J by 4 bases, with 4 bases of the junction left unmatched. For the CDR3, the DNA is TGCAGCGTTGAAGGGGGGACTAGCGGGAAGTACAATGAGCAGTTCTTC. Encoded protein: CSVEGGTSGKYNEQFF.

Here the CDR3 DNA reads TGCAGCGTTGTTTCGTGGACTAGCGGGAGAGATACGCAGTATTTT. This encodes CSVVSWTSGRDTQYF. The chain couples TRBV29-1 to TRBJ2-3, with 13 bases that match TRBD2. The V gene end was trimmed by 4 bases and the J gene end by 5 bases; junction bases not matched to a gene: 6. Germline CDR1 reads SQVTM; CDR2 reads ANQGSEA. The CDR3 sequence is 15 residues long.

The J gene is TRBJ2-3, the V gene TRBV5-6; weak D call: TRBD1 (5 bases). In germline, CDR1 is SGHDT, CDR2 YYEEEE. The germline V and J ends were trimmed by 4 bases and 1 base, with 13 bases remaining between them. The CDR3 runs 15 residues. CDR3 sequence reads: CASSLDPRGTDTQYF. In nucleotides, the CDR3 is TGTGCCAGCAGCCTCGACCCCAGGGGCACAGATACGCAGTATTTT. The full variable domain, its missing parts supplied by reference TRBV5-6 and TRBJ2-3, is DAGVTQSPTHLIKTRGQQVTLRCSPKSGHDTVSWYQQALGQGPQFIFQYYEEEERQRGNFPDRFSGHQFPNYSSELNVNALLLGDSALYLCASSLDPRGTDTQYFGPGTRLTVL.

The CDR3 sequence is CASSLGTGRNSPLHF. The CDR3 DNA sequence: TGTGCCAGCAGCCTAGGGACAGGGCGGAATTCACCCCTCCACTTT. This chain links TRBV5-6 with TRBJ1-6; TRBD1 aligns across 9 bases. The V gene's germline CDR1 is SGHDT and CDR2 YYEEEE. The CDR3 covers 15 residues. Trimming cost V 4 bases and J 7 bases; bases outside gene matches: 6.

This chain joins TRBV7-6 and TRBJ2-2; maybe TRBD2 (6 bases). From germline, CDR1 is SGHVS and CDR2 FNYEAQ. The CDR3 sequence is 17 residues long. Trimming left V 5 bases short and J 6 bases short, with 22 bases between. CDR3 sequence (DNA): TGTGCCAGCAGCCCGGGGGTGGTCACTGGAGGAGCCGGGGAGCTGTTTTTT. This gives the protein CASSPGVVTGGAGELFF.

The table lists this clone with a few counts. The chain combines TRBV3-1 (or the pseudogene TRBV3-2) with TRBJ1-5, with a possible D match to TRBD1 (5 bases). Looked up from germline, CDR1 is LGHDT and CDR2 is YNNKEL (reference sequence). This CDR3 region has 14 residues. V lost 2 bases and J 1 base, leaving 6 bases between the germline ends. CDR3 in DNA: TGTGCCAGCAGCCAACGGGGGAGCAATCAGCCCCAGCATTTT. It translates to CASSQRGSNQPQHF.

This sequence joins TRBV5-6 and TRBJ1-3; D is uncertain. Germline V CDR1 and CDR2: SGHDT, YYEEEE. V was pared by 5 bases and J by 6 bases, with 18 bases between. This CDR3 has 15 residues. The DNA for the CDR3 is TGTGCCAGCAGTCCTAGTCAAACTATTCTAAACACCATATATTTT. This codes for CASSPSQTILNTIYF.

This sequence joins TRBV23-1 and TRBJ1-2, with 7 bases aligning to TRBD1. TRBV23-1 is reported as an ORF; its role is uncertain. With V trimmed by 2 bases and J by 4 bases, 7 bases remained unmatched. The CDR3 length is 15 residues. The CDR3 DNA reads as TGCGCCAGCAGTCAAGGAACAGGGGAAGCCTATGGCTACACCTTC. Amino acids: CASSQGTGEAYGYTF.

CDR3 residues: CASSPSGGHTYEQYF. Here the CDR3 DNA reads TGTGCCAGCAGCCCTAGCGGGGGGCATACCTACGAGCAGTACTTC. V is TRBV5-4 and J is TRBJ2-7; 11 bases line up with TRBD2. Germline CDR1 SGHNT, CDR2 YYREEE (reference sequence). This CDR3 contains 15 residues. V lost 4 bases to trimming and J lost 2 bases; unmatched junction nucleotides: 5.

The chain combines TRBV5-4 with TRBJ1-1; 8 bases are a match to TRBD1. This CDR3 region has 14 residues. Germline CDR1 SGHNT, CDR2 YYREEE (reference sequence). V was clipped by 0 bases and J by 5 bases; unmatched bases: 3. CDR3 loop: CASSLAGGGTEAFF. As DNA, the CDR3 is TGTGCCAGCAGCTTGGCAGGGGGCGGAACTGAAGCTTTCTTT.

The chain recombines TRBV11-2 with TRBJ2-7; TRBD2 agrees at 10 bases. CDR3 length: 15 residues. From germline, CDR1 is SGHAT and CDR2 FQNNGV. V shed 6 bases and J 4 bases; nucleotides not matched to a gene: 9. As DNA, the CDR3 is TGTGCCAGCAGGAAACCGGGACTAGCGTTATACGAGCAGTACTTC. Encoded protein: CASRKPGLALYEQYF.

This sequence joins TRBV28 and TRBJ2-1, with TRBD2 matching 11 bases. After removal of 6 bases from V and 4 bases from J, the junction contained 8 bases not matched to a gene. The CDR3 has 16 residues. CDR1 and CDR2 from the germline V gene are MDHEN and SYDVKM. CDR3 nucleotide sequence: TGTGCCAGCAGGGGACTAGCGGCGAAGCCTTACAATGAGCAGTTCTTC. This encodes CASRGLAAKPYNEQFF.

This clone was detected only a few times. The V gene is TRBV6-1, the J gene TRBJ2-3; unclear D gene. The CDR3 runs 19 residues. V was cut by 4 bases and J by 2 bases, with 25 bases left in between. Germline CDR1 is MNHNS and CDR2 is SASEGT. CDR3 residues: CASSAPQSPLDSNTDTQYF. As DNA, the CDR3 is TGTGCCAGCAGTGCACCGCAATCGCCCCTAGACTCTAACACAGATACGCAGTATTTT.

This chain joins TRBV5-4 and TRBJ2-3, with 12 nucleotides matching TRBD2. Germline CDR1 SGHNT, CDR2 YYREEE (reference sequence). V lost 1 base, J lost 4 bases, and 4 bases stayed unmatched. The CDR3 covers 16 residues. CDR3 bases: TGTGCCAGCAGCTTGTCTAGCGGGGGGGCCCCAGATACGCAGTATTTT. This codes for CASSLSSGGAPDTQYF.

The V and J genes are TRBV6-5 and TRBJ2-7; 8 bases agree with TRBD1. V lost 4 bases to trimming and J lost 5 bases; unmatched junction nucleotides: 10. The CDR3 runs to 15 residues. The germline V gene encodes CDR1 MNHEY and CDR2 SVGAGI. In nucleotides, the CDR3 is TGTGCCAGCAGTTCCCGGACAGGGCCGAGGGACGAGCAGTACTTC. This gives the protein CASSSRTGPRDEQYF.

This clone turned up a few times. The chain combines TRBV30 with TRBJ2-2, with D unresolved. Between the trimmed V and J ends, which lost 0 bases and 5 bases, there was a span of 10 bases. CDR3 length equals 14 residues. Germline lookup yields CDR1 GTSNPN and CDR2 SVGIG (reference sequence). The CDR3 nucleotides are TGTGCCTGGAGTGTACTTGCCAGGACCGGGGAGCTGTTTTTT. Residues: CAWSVLARTGELFF.

This clone was detected only once. CDR3 sequence (DNA): TGTGCCTGTCTAAACGGGGAATACACCGGGGAGCTGTTTTTT. Translated: CACLNGEYTGELFF. The chain carries TRBV30 and TRBJ2-2; D might be TRBD2 (5 bases). The CDR3 is 14 amino acids. Trimming took 6 bases from V and 3 from J, leaving 14 bases between them. Looked up from germline, CDR1 is GTSNPN and CDR2 is SVGIG (reference sequence).